Each of the 2 T cell receptor beta chains below was sequenced from the same sample in a study of PD-1 blockade in classical Hodgkin lymphoma. Following autologous stem cell transplantation, relapse occurred in every patient, and exposure to brentuximab vedotin varied. Produced via immunoSEQ multiplex PCR; TCRdb's table is partial and in-frame only. The sample has under 100,000 clones, roughly 91% seen once. The material sequenced was peripheral blood mononuclear cells (PBMCs), taken before the second cycle of nivolumab. The receptors derive from a human donor with classical Hodgkin lymphoma.

This sequence joins TRBV11-2 and TRBJ1-1; D is perhaps TRBD1 (6 bases). Trimming took off 3 bases at V and 8 bases at J, with 16 bases between the two ends. Germline lookup yields CDR1 SGHAT and CDR2 FQNNGV. The CDR3 is 14 amino acids. This chain's CDR3 is CASSFLQGVLEAFF. CDR3 nucleotides: TGTGCCAGCAGCTTTTTACAGGGCGTATTAGAAGCTTTCTTT.

The rearrangement uses TRBV27 and TRBJ2-3; D is unresolved. The germline V gene encodes CDR1 MNHEY and CDR2 SMNVEV (reference sequence). Trimming left V 2 bases short and J 5 bases short, with 11 bases between. The CDR3 length is 14 residues. The CDR3 DNA is TGTGCCAGCAGTTTAAGGGCTAGGGAAGATACGCAGTATTTT. It yields the protein CASSLRAREDTQYF.